Given below is one T cell receptor (beta chain) in context. These data originate in a study of blood T cell repertoires in COVID-19. CDR1 is PRHDT, CDR2 FYEKMQ, per germline (reference sequence). The CDR3 has 17 amino acids. The J segment lost 5 bases and the V segment lost 5 bases, leaving 15 bases of the junction unmatched. Sequenced by immunoSEQ multiplex PCR; TCRdb stores in-frame clones only, minus some. The table lists 65,000 to 90,000 clones, roughly 80% of them singletons, with approximately 5.1% in the top ten. The receptor was isolated from a woman aged 80 or over with active or convalescent COVID-19. Sequencing input: peripheral blood. The V call is TRBV13, the J call TRBJ2-5; 9 positions match TRBD1. The CDR3 sequence: CASSLTVTTGGRETQYF. The CDR3 DNA reads TGTGCCAGCAGCCTTACGGTTACGACAGGGGGACGGGAGACCCAGTACTTC.